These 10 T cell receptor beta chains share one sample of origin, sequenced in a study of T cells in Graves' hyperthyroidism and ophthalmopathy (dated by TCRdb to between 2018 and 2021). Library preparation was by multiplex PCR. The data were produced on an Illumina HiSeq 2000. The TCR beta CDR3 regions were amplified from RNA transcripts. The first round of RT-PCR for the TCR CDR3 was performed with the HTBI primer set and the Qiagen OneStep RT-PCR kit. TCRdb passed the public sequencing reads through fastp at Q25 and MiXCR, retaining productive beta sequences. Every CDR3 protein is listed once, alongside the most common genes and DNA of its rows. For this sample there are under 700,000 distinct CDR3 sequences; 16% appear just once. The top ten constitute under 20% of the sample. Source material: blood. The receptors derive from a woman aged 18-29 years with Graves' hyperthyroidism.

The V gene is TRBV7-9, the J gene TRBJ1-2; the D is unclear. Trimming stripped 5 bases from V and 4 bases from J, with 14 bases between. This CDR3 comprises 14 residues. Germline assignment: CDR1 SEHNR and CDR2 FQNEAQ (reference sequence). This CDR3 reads CASSPSIRTYGYTF. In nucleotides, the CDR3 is TGTGCCAGCAGCCCCTCCATTAGGACCTATGGCTACACCTTC.

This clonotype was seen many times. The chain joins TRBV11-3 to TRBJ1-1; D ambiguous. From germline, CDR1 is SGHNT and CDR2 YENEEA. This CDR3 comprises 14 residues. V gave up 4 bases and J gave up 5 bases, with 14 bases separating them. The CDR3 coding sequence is TGTGCCAGCAGCTCCCCTGATCGTCAGACTGAAGCTTTCTTT. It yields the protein CASSSPDRQTEAFF.

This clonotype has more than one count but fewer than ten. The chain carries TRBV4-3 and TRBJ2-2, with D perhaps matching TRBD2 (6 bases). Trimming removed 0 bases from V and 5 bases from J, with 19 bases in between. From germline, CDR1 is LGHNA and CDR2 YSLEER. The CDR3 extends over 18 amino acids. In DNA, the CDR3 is TGCGCCAGCAGCCAAGATAAGGGACTGATCCTACTTACCGGGGAGCTGTTTTTT. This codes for CASSQDKGLILLTGELFF.

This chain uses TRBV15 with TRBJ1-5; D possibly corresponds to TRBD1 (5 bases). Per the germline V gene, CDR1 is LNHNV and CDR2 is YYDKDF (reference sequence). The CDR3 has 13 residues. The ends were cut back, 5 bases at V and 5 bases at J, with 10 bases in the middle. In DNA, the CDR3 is TGTGCCACCAGCTCTGGGGGAGATCAGCCCCAGCATTTT. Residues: CATSSGGDQPQHF.

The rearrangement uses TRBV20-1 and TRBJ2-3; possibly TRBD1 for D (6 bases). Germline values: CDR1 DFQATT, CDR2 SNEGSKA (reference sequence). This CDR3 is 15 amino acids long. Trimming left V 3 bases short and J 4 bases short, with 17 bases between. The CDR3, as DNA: TGCAGTGCTAGCTTTACAGGGCCCCCGCCAGATACGCAGTATTTT. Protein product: CSASFTGPPPDTQYF.

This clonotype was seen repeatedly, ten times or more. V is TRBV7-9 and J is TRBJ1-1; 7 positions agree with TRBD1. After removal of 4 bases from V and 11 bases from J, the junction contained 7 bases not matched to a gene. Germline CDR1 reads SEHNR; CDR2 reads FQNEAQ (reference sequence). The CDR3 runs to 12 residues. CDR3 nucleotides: TGTGCCAGCAGCTCGACAGGGTTGGATGCTTTCTTT. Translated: CASSSTGLDAFF.

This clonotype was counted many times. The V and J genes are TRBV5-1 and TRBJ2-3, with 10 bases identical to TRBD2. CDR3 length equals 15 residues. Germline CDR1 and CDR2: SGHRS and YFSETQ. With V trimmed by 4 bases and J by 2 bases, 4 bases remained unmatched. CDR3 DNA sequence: TGCGCCAGCAGCCTACTAGCGGGGTACACAGATACGCAGTATTTT. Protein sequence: CASSLLAGYTDTQYF.

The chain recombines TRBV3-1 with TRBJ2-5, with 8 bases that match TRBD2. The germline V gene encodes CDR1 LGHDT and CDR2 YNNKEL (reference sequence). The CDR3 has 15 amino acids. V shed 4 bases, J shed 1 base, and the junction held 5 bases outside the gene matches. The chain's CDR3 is CASSPRLARQETQYF. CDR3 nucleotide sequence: TGTGCCAGCAGCCCGAGACTAGCGCGCCAAGAGACCCAGTACTTC.

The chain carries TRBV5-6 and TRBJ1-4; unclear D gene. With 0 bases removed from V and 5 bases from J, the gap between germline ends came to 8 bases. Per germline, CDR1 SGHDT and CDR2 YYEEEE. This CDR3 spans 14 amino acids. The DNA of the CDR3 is TGTGCCAGCAGCTTGGGAGTCTCGAATGAAAAACTGTTTTTT. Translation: CASSLGVSNEKLFF.

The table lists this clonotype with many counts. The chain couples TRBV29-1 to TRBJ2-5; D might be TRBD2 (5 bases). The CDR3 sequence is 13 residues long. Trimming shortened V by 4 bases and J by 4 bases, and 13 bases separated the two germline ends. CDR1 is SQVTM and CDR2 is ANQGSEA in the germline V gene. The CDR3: CSVAGKRAETQYF. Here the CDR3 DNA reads TGCAGCGTTGCGGGGAAGAGGGCAGAGACCCAGTACTTC. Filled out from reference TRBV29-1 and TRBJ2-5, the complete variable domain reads SAVISQKPSRDICQRGTSLTIQCQVDSQVTMMFWYRQQPGQSLTLIATANQGSEATYESGFVIDKFPISRPNLTFSTLTVSNMSPEDSSIYLCSVAGKRAETQYFGPGTRLLVL.